This T cell receptor beta chain derives from a study of cytomegalovirus exposure and HLA in healthy donors (dated by TCRdb to 2017 to 2019). With regard to the full study: According to a later analysis, the 120 or so validation repertoires were produced on the same platform as the 700 or so repertoires of the first cohort. To predict cytomegalovirus infection status, the study brought together high-throughput TCR immunosequencing, statistical association of individual TCRs with disease status, and machine learning. The study was designed to test whether signatures of past pathogen exposure could be identified by cataloging public T cell receptors. Besides the first cohort of hundreds of subjects, a separate validation cohort made up of over a hundred different subjects was used. The investigation overall reported the following: In vitro tests confirmed that a few of the cytomegalovirus-associated TCR beta chains recognize cytomegalovirus antigens. A later analysis had no HLA typing for the validation cohort, so co-occurrence there was scored across all 110 or so repertoires. Most TCR sequences were observed very rarely across donors, whereas some public TCRs were present in many individuals. According to the authors, the approach could potentially be generalized to other disease states and immunological phenotypes. In a later analysis, TCRs clustered in the first cohort were found to also tend to co-occur in the approximately 120 validation repertoires, with approximately 95% of cluster scores above 0. The study gave a list of 150 to 200 TCR beta chains associated with cytomegalovirus. In both the original and validation cohorts, the classifier was reported to diagnose cytomegalovirus status with high specificity and sensitivity.

As to this clone: Its antigen remains unidentified. No much larger clonotype is one base removed from it; base qualities were not supplied.

The receptor library was made with the immunoSEQ multiplex PCR assay. Turning to the authors' computational methods: A statistical classification framework was developed to diagnose cytomegalovirus status using the catalog of TCR beta chain sequences. Sourced from immuneACCESS, this table was stored by TCRdb with only in-frame sequences that have V and J called. A share of the clones is absent; for the studies checked, an unresolved V gene accounts for under half, and the remainder has no known explanation. V, J and clone size are those of that table, while D and trimming were read from the DNA. The sample table shows 130,000 or so clones, and more than 75% are seen once. Of the sample, 2% to 2.5% is held by the ten largest clones. The donors belonged to the validation cohort of roughly 120 subjects, which was separate from the roughly 670-subject first cohort. The CDR3 goes from the cysteine to the phenylalanine over 14 residues. Only CDR3 DNA remains: 42 bases, in frame from the first base. CDR1 and CDR2 were assigned from the germline V gene as SQVTM and ANQGSEA. Trimming costs V 7 bases and J 4 bases, and their ends lie 19 bases apart.

The receptor was isolated from a woman younger than 45 in good health and CMV-seronegative. The specimen sequenced was PBMCs. The chain is assembled from TRBV29-1 and TRBJ1-2; the best D guess is TRBD1, with 6 bases matching. The sequence in DNA is TGCAGCGCCTCTGGGGGCAGTATCCTCTATGGCTACACCTTC. This is translated as CSASGGSILYGYTF.